Following are 28 T cell receptor beta chains from one sample sequenced in a study of OX40 agonist ivuxolimab in advanced cancers. Assay: immunoSEQ multiplex PCR; the TCRdb copy retains only in-frame clones and omits some. In the table there are 52,000 or so clones, 88% of which are singletons. This specimen was CD4+ or CD8+ T cells sorted from blood, taken in a trial of the OX40 agonist ivuxolimab. Receptors originate from an adult with an advanced solid tumor such as melanoma, head and neck, liver or kidney cancer.

In its sample, this clone was seen a few times. The V call is TRBV6-1, the J call TRBJ1-5, with D possibly being TRBD1 (5 bases). Trimming removed 2 bases at V and 0 bases at J, with 11 bases between. CDR1 is MNHNS and CDR2 is SASEGT in the germline V gene. The length of the CDR3 is 16 residues. The CDR3 reads CASSEKGDYSNQPQHF. The CDR3 DNA follows: TGTGCCAGCAGTGAAAAAGGGGATTATAGCAATCAGCCCCAGCATTTT.

This chain connects TRBV2 to TRBJ1-1, with no clear D. V lost 6 bases, J lost 1 base, and 9 bases lay in between. CDR1 is SNHLY, CDR2 FYNNEI, per germline. CDR3 length: 13 residues. CDR3 bases: TGTGCCAGCAGGGCCCCCCAGAACACTGAAGCTTTCTTT. Amino acids: CASRAPQNTEAFF.

The rearrangement uses TRBV5-6 and TRBJ2-2; D is perhaps TRBD1 (5 bases). Trimming took off 1 base at V and 6 bases at J, with 13 bases between the two ends. CDR3 size: 15 residues. Looked up from germline, CDR1 is SGHDT and CDR2 is YYEEEE. CDR3 residues: CASSLLGRVAGELFF. The CDR3 coding sequence is TGTGCCAGCAGCTTGCTCGGCAGGGTGGCCGGGGAGCTGTTTTTT.

This clone was detected a few times. The rearrangement links TRBV5-1 to TRBJ1-2; TRBD1 agrees at 7 bases. CDR3 length equals 15 residues. Looked up from germline, CDR1 is SGHRS and CDR2 is YFSETQ. Trimming removed 1 base from V and 7 bases from J; junction bases left unmatched: 10. CDR3 nucleotide sequence: TGCGCCAGCAGCTTGTTGCCAGGGGGTAGTAGTGGCTACACCTTC. This sequence encodes CASSLLPGGSSGYTF.

The table lists this clone with a count of one. The rearrangement uses TRBV27 and TRBJ2-7; D is possibly TRBD1 (5 bases). V shed 6 bases and J shed 4 bases, with 13 bases lying between them. Per the germline V gene, CDR1 is MNHEY and CDR2 is SMNVEV (reference sequence). This CDR3 is 13 amino acids long. This CDR3 is CASSIDRLYEQYF. DNA of the CDR3: TGTGCCAGCAGCATCGACAGACTGTACGAGCAGTACTTC.

This chain connects TRBV6-4 to TRBJ2-5; no definite D call. V lost 4 bases and J 5 bases, leaving 11 bases between the germline ends. This CDR3 is 13 amino acids long. CDR1 and CDR2 (germline): MRHNA, SNTAGT. CDR3 DNA: TGTGCCAGCAGTGCTGCCCCCGGGGAGACCCAGTACTTC. It yields the protein CASSAAPGETQYF.

This clone was found once. The gene calls are TRBV7-6 and TRBJ2-7; perhaps TRBD1 as D (7 bases). From germline, CDR1 is SGHVS and CDR2 FNYEAQ. The germline V and J ends were trimmed by 4 bases and 6 bases, with 13 bases remaining between them. This CDR3 has 13 residues. CDR3 amino acids: CASSSRQGGEQYF. Written as DNA, the CDR3 is TGTGCCAGCAGCTCCAGACAGGGAGGCGAGCAGTACTTC.

The rearrangement links TRBV2 to TRBJ2-7, with D possibly matching TRBD2 (6 bases). CDR3 length: 14 amino acids. Trimming pared 10 bases from V and 8 bases from J, leaving 24 bases between. Germline V gene data show CDR1 as SNHLY and CDR2 as FYNNEI. CDR3 sequence: CATTQATSLYKQYF. Written as DNA, the CDR3 is TGTGCCACCACACAGGCGACTAGTCTTTACAAGCAGTACTTC.

The rearrangement links TRBV30 to TRBJ2-1; 15 positions agree with TRBD2. This CDR3 region has 17 residues. With 0 bases clipped from V and 6 bases from J, the junction kept 6 bases outside the gene matches. Germline CDR1 and CDR2: GTSNPN and SVGIG (reference sequence). This chain's CDR3 is CAWSVGGLAGGLNEQFF. In nucleotides, the CDR3 is TGTGCCTGGAGTGTAGGAGGACTAGCGGGGGGGCTCAATGAGCAGTTCTTC.

This clone was counted a few times. As DNA, the CDR3 is TGTGCCACCGCAGGGAGGAATCAGCCCCAGCATTTT. This encodes CATAGRNQPQHF. The chain carries TRBV6-1 and TRBJ1-5; a possible D gene is TRBD1 (5 bases). This CDR3 spans 12 amino acids. CDR1 and CDR2 from the germline V gene are MNHNS and SASEGT. V shed 10 bases and J shed 4 bases, with 11 bases lying between them.

CDR3 loop: CASSATGGRGTDTQYF. The CDR3 coding sequence is TGTGCCAGCAGCGCCACAGGGGGCCGGGGCACAGATACGCAGTATTTT. The chain uses TRBV21-1 and TRBJ2-3; TRBD1 reflects the table's D call only, with no check against the DNA. TRBV21-1 is a pseudogene. The CDR3 spans 16 residues.

The chain has TRBV5-1 and TRBJ2-1; 10 bases line up with TRBD2. This CDR3 has 15 amino acids. The V segment lost 4 bases and the J segment 5 bases; nucleotides outside the gene matches: 6. The germline gives CDR1 SGHRS, CDR2 YFSETQ. The CDR3 sequence: CASSKREGMNNEQFF. The CDR3 DNA sequence: TGCGCCAGCAGCAAGCGGGAGGGGATGAACAATGAGCAGTTCTTC.

V usage is TRBV18 and J usage is TRBJ1-6; 7 nucleotides match TRBD1. The CDR3 is 16 amino acids. After removal of 5 bases from V and 10 bases from J, the junction contained 14 bases not matched to a gene. Germline assignment: CDR1 KGHSH and CDR2 LQKENI. The CDR3 nucleotides are TGTGCCAGCTCATCGAACAGACAGGGTGTACAATCACCCCTCCACTTT. Translated: CASSSNRQGVQSPLHF.

J is TRBJ1-2 and V is TRBV6-1; possibly TRBD1 for D (5 bases). The CDR3 is made up of 14 amino acids. V dropped 6 bases and J dropped 4 bases, with 15 bases sitting between them. Looked up from germline, CDR1 is MNHNS and CDR2 is SASEGT. CDR3 in amino acids: CASRTLGVVYGYTF. CDR3 bases: TGTGCCAGCAGGACCTTGGGGGTGGTCTATGGCTACACCTTC.

The chain carries TRBV5-4 and TRBJ1-1; 10 positions match TRBD1. Trimming at V came to 4 bases and at J to 1 base, leaving 4 bases not matched to a gene. CDR3 length: 15 residues. CDR1 and CDR2 from the germline V gene are SGHNT and YYREEE (reference sequence). The CDR3 DNA follows: TGTGCCAGCAGCCCAAGGACAGGGGGGAACACTGAAGCTTTCTTT. It yields the protein CASSPRTGGNTEAFF. The variable domain in full, completed from reference TRBV5-4 and TRBJ1-1, reads ETGVTQSPTHLIKTRGQQVTLRCSSQSGHNTVSWYQQALGQGPQFIFQYYREEENGRGNFPPRFSGLQFPNYSSELNVNALELDDSALYLCASSPRTGGNTEAFFGQGTRLTVV.

The count of this clone is one. The chain uses TRBV5-4 and TRBJ2-2, with a possible D match to TRBD1 (6 bases). Looked up from germline, CDR1 is SGHNT and CDR2 is YYREEE (reference sequence). The CDR3 runs 16 residues. V lost 4 bases and J lost 5, with 18 bases in between. The CDR3 DNA sequence: TGTGCCAGCAGCCCCGATCTAGGGACAACGACCGGGGAGCTGTTTTTT. This translates into CASSPDLGTTTGELFF.

There are a few counts of this clone. V and J are TRBV9 and TRBJ2-5; D may correspond to TRBD1 or TRBD2 (5 bases each). The V gene's germline CDR1 is SGDLS and CDR2 YYNGEE. This CDR3 region has 14 residues. V dropped 0 bases and J dropped 2 bases, with 8 bases sitting between them. CDR3 sequence: CASSVGGNQETQYF. DNA for the CDR3: TGTGCCAGCAGCGTAGGGGGGAATCAAGAGACCCAGTACTTC.

V is TRBV7-3 and J is TRBJ2-2, with 8 bases aligning to TRBD1. The CDR3 contains 16 residues. From germline, CDR1 is SGHTA and CDR2 FQGTGA. V lost 6 bases, J lost 5 bases, and 11 bases stayed unmatched. In DNA form, the CDR3 reads TGTGCCAGCAGTTACCCAGGGGGCCCCGAAACCGGGGAGCTGTTTTTT. This translates into CASSYPGGPETGELFF.

The rearrangement uses TRBV5-4 and TRBJ1-1, with D unresolved. Trimming cost V 0 bases and J 1 base, with 7 bases left between them. The CDR3 is made up of 14 amino acids. Per the germline V gene, CDR1 is SGHNT and CDR2 is YYREEE (reference sequence). Written as DNA, the CDR3 is TGTGCCAGCAGCTTGGGTCCGGCGAACACTGAAGCTTTCTTT. Translating it yields CASSLGPANTEAFF.

The rearrangement uses TRBV9 and TRBJ2-5; D ambiguous. V lost 0 bases, J lost 4 bases, and 10 bases lay in between. Germline CDR1 reads SGDLS; CDR2 reads YYNGEE. The CDR3 contains 14 residues. The CDR3 loop is CASSVGPSGETQYF. As DNA, the CDR3 is TGTGCCAGCAGCGTAGGGCCGTCGGGAGAGACCCAGTACTTC.

The rearrangement joins TRBV5-4 to TRBJ1-4; 8 bases align to TRBD1. The trim removed 2 bases at V and 3 bases at J, leaving 3 bases unmatched. CDR1 SGHNT and CDR2 YYREEE come from the germline V gene (reference sequence). The CDR3 runs 15 residues. Here the CDR3 reads CASSFGQGSNEKLFF. The CDR3 region has the DNA TGTGCCAGCAGCTTTGGACAGGGCTCTAATGAAAAACTGTTTTTT.

This chain joins TRBV18 and TRBJ1-5; no clear D gene. Germline V gene sequence: CDR1 KGHSH, CDR2 LQKENI. With 2 bases removed from V and 4 bases from J, the gap between germline ends came to 6 bases. The CDR3 extends over 13 amino acids. The CDR3 DNA follows: TGTGCCAGCTCACCAGACGGAAATCAGCCCCAGCATTTT. This gives the protein CASSPDGNQPQHF.

The chain employs TRBV6-5 and TRBJ1-1, with no clear D. Germline V gene lookup returns CDR1 MNHEY and CDR2 SVGAGI. Trimming shortened V by 2 bases and J by 1 base, and 5 bases separated the two germline ends. The CDR3 totals 13 residues. Here the CDR3 DNA reads TGTGCCAGCAGTTACGCGAAGAACACTGAAGCTTTCTTT. Its protein is CASSYAKNTEAFF.

The chain has TRBV18 and TRBJ2-3; D might be TRBD1 (6 bases). From germline, CDR1 is KGHSH and CDR2 LQKENI. This CDR3 region has 15 residues. V shed 3 bases and J shed 3 bases, with 13 bases lying between them. The CDR3 DNA reads TGTGCCAGCTCACCGCAGGGGAGTATTACAGATACGCAGTATTTT. Its translation: CASSPQGSITDTQYF.

This clone was found a few times. V and J are TRBV28 and TRBJ2-5; 12 bases map to TRBD2. CDR3 length: 15 residues. J gave up 7 bases and V 5 bases, and 8 bases lay outside the gene matches. The germline V gene encodes CDR1 MDHEN and CDR2 SYDVKM. The CDR3 reads CASSSLAGGPGTQYF. For the CDR3, the DNA is TGTGCCAGCAGTAGTCTAGCGGGGGGGCCGGGGACCCAGTACTTC.

The V and J genes are TRBV5-6 and TRBJ2-1, with D possibly TRBD1 on 6 matching bases. This CDR3 is built from 11 residues. Germline V gives CDR1 SGHDT, CDR2 YYEEEE. V was pared by 0 bases and J by 14 bases, with 9 bases between. CDR3: CASSLEDSEFF. The CDR3 region has the DNA TGTGCCAGCAGCTTGGAGGACAGCGAGTTCTTC. Full variable domain (missing parts from reference TRBV5-6 and TRBJ2-1): DAGVTQSPTHLIKTRGQQVTLRCSPKSGHDTVSWYQQALGQGPQFIFQYYEEEERQRGNFPDRFSGHQFPNYSSELNVNALLLGDSALYLCASSLEDSEFFGPGTRLTVL.

This chain uses TRBV19 with TRBJ1-2; no firm D call. The CDR3 is made up of 12 amino acids. Per germline, CDR1 LNHDA and CDR2 SQIVND (reference sequence). V lost 6 bases and J 7 bases, leaving 12 bases between the germline ends. The CDR3 reads CASREYSRGYTF. In DNA form, the CDR3 reads TGTGCCAGTAGGGAGTACTCTCGTGGCTACACCTTC.

The V and J genes are TRBV19 and TRBJ2-1, with a possible D match to TRBD2 (6 bases). This CDR3 has 14 amino acids. V was trimmed by 1 base and J by 7 bases, leaving 11 bases between them. Germline V gives CDR1 LNHDA, CDR2 SQIVND (reference sequence). In DNA form, the CDR3 reads TGTGCCAGTAGTATAGCGGGAGTATCGAATGAGCAGTTCTTC. Encoded protein: CASSIAGVSNEQFF.